Shown below are 16 T cell receptor beta chains from a single sample sequenced in a study of blood T cell repertoires in COVID-19. Libraries were prepared by immunoSEQ multiplex PCR; TCRdb keeps only in-frame clonotypes and omits some of them. The sample lists around 250,000 clones, over 75% occurring once. Sequencing was performed on peripheral blood. Receptor source: a human donor in a cohort sampled during active COVID-19.

This clone was detected a few times. A junction boundary mismatches the germline segment, possibly from a read error. The CDR3 DNA is TGTACGACAGGGAACGCCTATGGCTACACCTTC. Translated: CTTGNAYGYTF. The chain links TRBV20-1 to TRBJ1-2; TRBD1 matches at 7 bases. The CDR3 extends over 11 amino acids. In germline, CDR1 is DFQATT, CDR2 SNEGSKA (reference sequence).

The V and J genes are TRBV19 and TRBJ2-2; D might be TRBD2 (6 bases). Trimming pared 7 bases from V and 6 bases from J, leaving 18 bases between. The CDR3 loop spans 15 amino acids. CDR1 LNHDA and CDR2 SQIVND come from the germline V gene (reference sequence). The CDR3 nucleotides read TGTGCCAGTACCACCACCGGGGGTACGGCCGGGGAGCTGTTTTTT. It encodes CASTTTGGTAGELFF.

This clone has just one count. This chain joins TRBV27 and TRBJ1-2; D is possibly TRBD1 (6 bases). Germline CDR1 MNHEY, CDR2 SMNVEV (reference sequence). This CDR3 comprises 15 residues. V was pared by 5 bases and J by 8 bases, with 21 bases between. The CDR3 bases are TGTGCCAGCAGTCATTACCCGGACAGCGGACGAGGCTACACCTTC. Its protein product is CASSHYPDSGRGYTF.

The chain couples TRBV18 to TRBJ2-7; 9 bases line up with TRBD1. After removal of 2 bases from V and 6 bases from J, the junction contained 8 bases not matched to a gene. Looked up from germline, CDR1 is KGHSH and CDR2 is LQKENI. This CDR3 is 15 amino acids long. CDR3 residues: CASSPSAQGASEQYF. CDR3 bases: TGTGCCAGCTCACCATCCGCACAGGGGGCTAGCGAGCAGTACTTC. Drawing the rest from reference TRBV18 and TRBJ2-7, the complete variable domain is NAGVMQNPRHLVRRRGQEARLRCSPMKGHSHVYWYRQLPEEGLKFMVYLQKENIIDESGMPKERFSAEFPKEGPSILRIQQVVRGDSAAYFCASSPSAQGASEQYFGPGTRLTVT.

The chain is built from TRBV7-2 and TRBJ1-1; no definite D call. CDR1 is SGHTA and CDR2 is FQGNSA in the germline V gene. With 8 bases removed from V and 0 bases from J, the gap between germline ends came to 7 bases. The CDR3 runs to 12 residues. The CDR3 here is CASQILNTEAFF. The CDR3 DNA reads as TGTGCCAGCCAGATACTGAACACTGAAGCTTTCTTT.

The chain combines TRBV19 with TRBJ1-5; tentatively, D is TRBD1 (5 bases). This CDR3 has 14 residues. Germline V gene lookup returns CDR1 LNHDA and CDR2 SQIVND (reference sequence). V was shortened by 3 bases and J by 5 bases, with 11 bases between the two germline ends. CDR3 sequence (DNA): TGTGCCAGTAGTATTTGGGGCCTGGATCAGCCCCAGCATTTT. This gives the protein CASSIWGLDQPQHF.

V gene TRBV27 combines with J gene TRBJ1-4; perhaps TRBD1 as D (5 bases). The CDR3 runs to 15 residues. The V and J ends lost 1 base and 5 bases respectively, with 11 bases between them. Looked up from germline, CDR1 is MNHEY and CDR2 is SMNVEV (reference sequence). The CDR3 is CASSLWGEGNEKLFF. The CDR3 DNA sequence: TGTGCCAGCAGTTTATGGGGCGAAGGGAATGAAAAACTGTTTTTT.

V is TRBV25-1 and J is TRBJ1-5; D gene ambiguous. V was trimmed by 3 bases and J by 6 bases, leaving 15 bases between them. Germline V CDR1 and CDR2: MGHDK, SYGVNS. The CDR3 totals 15 residues. The CDR3 reads CASSDDGIAAQPQHF. The CDR3 nucleotides are TGTGCCAGCAGTGATGACGGGATAGCGGCTCAGCCCCAGCATTTT. Based on the CDR3 plus reference TRBV25-1 and TRBJ1-5, the full variable domain is EADIYQTPRYLVIGTGKKITLECSQTMGHDKMYWYQQDPGMELHLIHYSYGVNSTEKGDLSSESTVSRIRTEHFPLTLESARPSHTSQYLCASSDDGIAAQPQHFGDGTRLSIL.

The CDR3 nucleotides are TGTGCCTGGAGTGTTGGGACAGACTATGGCTACACCTTC. Amino acid sequence: CAWSVGTDYGYTF. V is TRBV30 and J is TRBJ1-2, with 7 bases identical to TRBD1. Germline CDR1 reads GTSNPN; CDR2 reads SVGIG (reference sequence). The CDR3 extends over 13 amino acids. Losses at the gene ends were 0 bases for V and 3 bases for J; bases not matched to a gene: 1.

This clone was seen only a few times. The chain couples TRBV2 to TRBJ1-2; 8 nucleotides align to TRBD1. In germline, CDR1 is SNHLY, CDR2 FYNNEI. This CDR3 is 18 amino acids long. Trimming removed 3 bases from V and 10 bases from J; junction bases left unmatched: 22. CDR3 amino acids: CASSDPATPISGGATYTF. The DNA of the CDR3 is TGTGCCAGCAGTGATCCAGCCACCCCGATATCAGGGGGCGCGACCTACACCTTC.

A single count supports this clone. As DNA, the CDR3 is TGTGCCAGCAGTGAATCCACTTCGAGGGAAAAACTGTTTTTT. Translating gives CASSESTSREKLFF. This rearrangement joins TRBV9 to TRBJ1-4, with no clear D. The ends were cut back, 5 bases at V and 8 bases at J, with 16 bases in the middle. Germline V lookup: CDR1 SGDLS, CDR2 YYNGEE. This CDR3 contains 14 residues.

This clone was seen a handful of times. This rearrangement joins TRBV18 to TRBJ1-5, with D possibly matching TRBD1 (6 bases). Germline-derived CDR1 and CDR2 are KGHSH and LQKENI. The CDR3 extends over 16 amino acids. V was pared by 4 bases and J by 1 base, with 14 bases between. CDR3 protein: CASSLRAGASNQPQHF. CDR3 nucleotide sequence: TGTGCCAGCTCACTTCGAGCAGGGGCGAGCAATCAGCCCCAGCATTTT.

V usage is TRBV11-3 and J usage is TRBJ2-7; D uncertain. Trimming cost V 2 bases and J 2 bases, with 10 bases left between them. This CDR3 has 14 amino acids. Germline V lookup: CDR1 SGHNT, CDR2 YENEEA. The CDR3 nucleotides read TGTGCCAGCAGCTTATCAAGAGCTACCTACGAGCAGTACTTC. Residues: CASSLSRATYEQYF. Looking up the rest from reference TRBV11-3 and TRBJ2-7 gives the full variable domain: EAGVVQSPRYKIIEKKQPVAFWCNPISGHNTLYWYLQNLGQGPELLIRYENEEAVDDSQLPKDRFSAERLKGVDSTLKIQPAELGDSAVYLCASSLSRATYEQYFGPGTRLTVT.

The CDR3 protein is CASRYPGQSNQPQHF. The CDR3 DNA reads TGTGCCAGCAGGTACCCGGGACAATCAAATCAGCCCCAGCATTTT. The chain joins TRBV28 to TRBJ1-5; weak D call: TRBD1 (6 bases). Germline-derived CDR1 and CDR2 are MDHEN and SYDVKM. V gave up 6 bases and J gave up 4 bases, with 16 bases separating them. The CDR3 runs to 15 residues.

V usage is TRBV2 and J usage is TRBJ1-4; no clear D gene. Deletions cut 6 bases from V and 3 bases from J, with 8 bases between. The CDR3 contains 13 residues. Looked up from germline, CDR1 is SNHLY and CDR2 is FYNNEI. The CDR3 sequence: CASRRVPNEKLFF. The CDR3 coding sequence is TGTGCCAGCAGGAGGGTTCCTAATGAAAAACTGTTTTTT.

The rearrangement uses TRBV7-9 and TRBJ2-5, with D maybe TRBD2 (6 bases). The CDR3 extends over 15 amino acids. V lost 2 bases and J 5 bases, leaving 15 bases between the germline ends. CDR1 and CDR2 (germline): SEHNR, FQNEAQ (reference sequence). The CDR3 is CASSLSIGGGETQYF. In nucleotides, the CDR3 is TGTGCCAGCAGCTTATCAATAGGTGGGGGGGAGACCCAGTACTTC.